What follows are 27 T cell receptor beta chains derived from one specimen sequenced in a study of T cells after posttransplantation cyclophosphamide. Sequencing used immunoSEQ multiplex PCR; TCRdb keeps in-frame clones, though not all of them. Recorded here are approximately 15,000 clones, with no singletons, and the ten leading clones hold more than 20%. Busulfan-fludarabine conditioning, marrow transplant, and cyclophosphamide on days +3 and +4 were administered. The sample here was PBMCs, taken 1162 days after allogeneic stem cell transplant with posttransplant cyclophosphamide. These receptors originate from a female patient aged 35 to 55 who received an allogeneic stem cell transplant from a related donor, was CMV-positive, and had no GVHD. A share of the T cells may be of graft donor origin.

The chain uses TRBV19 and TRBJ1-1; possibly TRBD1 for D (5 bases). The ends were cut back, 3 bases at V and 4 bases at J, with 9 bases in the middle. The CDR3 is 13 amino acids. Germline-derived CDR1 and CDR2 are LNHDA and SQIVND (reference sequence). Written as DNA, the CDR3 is TGTGCCAGTAGTATGGTAGGGGCCACTGAAGCTTTCTTT. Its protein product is CASSMVGATEAFF. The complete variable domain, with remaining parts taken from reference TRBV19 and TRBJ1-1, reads DGGITQSPKYLFRKEGQNVTLSCEQNLNHDAMYWYRQDPGQGLRLIYYSQIVNDFQKGDIAEGYSVSREKKESFPLTVTSAQKNPTAFYLCASSMVGATEAFFGQGTRLTVV.

CDR3 in DNA: TGTGCCAGCAGTTACTCGAGGCAGGGAGGCACCGGGGAGCTGTTTTTT. Its protein product is CASSYSRQGGTGELFF. V and J are TRBV6-6 and TRBJ2-2; TRBD2 is a possible D gene (6 bases). V dropped 0 bases and J dropped 4 bases, with 12 bases sitting between them. Looked up from germline, CDR1 is MNHNY and CDR2 is SVGAGI (reference sequence). This CDR3 is 16 amino acids long.

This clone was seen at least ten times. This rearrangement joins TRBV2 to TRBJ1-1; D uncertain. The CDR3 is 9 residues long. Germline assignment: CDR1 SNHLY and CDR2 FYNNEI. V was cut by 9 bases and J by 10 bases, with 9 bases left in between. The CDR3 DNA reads TGTGCCAGGCCCTTGAGAGCTTTCTTT. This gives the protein CARPLRAFF.

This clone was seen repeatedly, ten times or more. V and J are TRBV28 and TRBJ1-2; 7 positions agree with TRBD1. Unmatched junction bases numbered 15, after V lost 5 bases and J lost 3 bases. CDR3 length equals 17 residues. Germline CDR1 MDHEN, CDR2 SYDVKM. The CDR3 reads CASSPSRWRGPYYGYTF. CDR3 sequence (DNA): TGTGCCAGCAGTCCTTCCCGGTGGAGGGGGCCCTACTATGGCTACACCTTC.

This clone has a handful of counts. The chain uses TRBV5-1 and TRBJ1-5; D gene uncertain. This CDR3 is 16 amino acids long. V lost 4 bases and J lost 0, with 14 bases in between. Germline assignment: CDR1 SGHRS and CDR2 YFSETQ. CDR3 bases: TGCGCCAGCAGCCCGGGTTGGGAGGGTAGCAATCAGCCCCAGCATTTT. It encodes CASSPGWEGSNQPQHF.

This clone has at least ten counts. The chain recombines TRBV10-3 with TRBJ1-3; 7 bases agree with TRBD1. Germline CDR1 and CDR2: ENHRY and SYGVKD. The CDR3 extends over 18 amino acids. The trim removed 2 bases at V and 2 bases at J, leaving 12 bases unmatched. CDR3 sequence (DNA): TGTGCCATCAGTGAGGGTCGTTGGGGACAGTTGACTGGAAACACCATATATTTT. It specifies CAISEGRWGQLTGNTIYF.

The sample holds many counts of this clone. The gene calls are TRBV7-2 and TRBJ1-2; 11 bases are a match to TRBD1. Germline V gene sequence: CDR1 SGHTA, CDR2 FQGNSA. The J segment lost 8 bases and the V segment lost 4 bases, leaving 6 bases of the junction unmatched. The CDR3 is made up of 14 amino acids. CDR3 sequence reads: CASSSLRTGGGYTF. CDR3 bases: TGTGCCAGCAGCTCTTTGAGGACAGGGGGCGGCTACACCTTC.

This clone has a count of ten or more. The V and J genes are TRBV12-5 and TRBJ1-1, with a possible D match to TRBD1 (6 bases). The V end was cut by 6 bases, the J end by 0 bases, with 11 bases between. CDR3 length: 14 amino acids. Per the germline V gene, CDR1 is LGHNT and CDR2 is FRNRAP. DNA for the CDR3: TGTGCTAGTGGCAGCGGGGGCATGAACACTGAAGCTTTCTTT. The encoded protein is CASGSGGMNTEAFF. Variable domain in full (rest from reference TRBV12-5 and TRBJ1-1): DARVTQTPRHKVTEMGQEVTMRCQPILGHNTVFWYRQTMMQGLELLAYFRNRAPLDDSGMPKDRFSAEMPDATLATLKIQPSEPRDSAVYFCASGSGGMNTEAFFGQGTRLTVV.

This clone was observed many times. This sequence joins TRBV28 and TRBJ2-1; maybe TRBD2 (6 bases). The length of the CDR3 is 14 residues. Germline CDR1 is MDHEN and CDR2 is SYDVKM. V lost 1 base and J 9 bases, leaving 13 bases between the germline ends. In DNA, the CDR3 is TGTGCCAGCAGTTTATTTCGACTAGAGAGTGAGCAGTTCTTC. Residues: CASSLFRLESEQFF.

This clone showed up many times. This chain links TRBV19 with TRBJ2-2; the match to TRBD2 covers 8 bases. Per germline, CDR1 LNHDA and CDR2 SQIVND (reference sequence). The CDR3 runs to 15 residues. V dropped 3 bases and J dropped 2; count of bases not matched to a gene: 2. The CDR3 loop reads CASSITSGNTGELFF. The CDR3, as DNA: TGTGCCAGTAGTATCACTAGCGGTAACACCGGGGAGCTGTTTTTT.

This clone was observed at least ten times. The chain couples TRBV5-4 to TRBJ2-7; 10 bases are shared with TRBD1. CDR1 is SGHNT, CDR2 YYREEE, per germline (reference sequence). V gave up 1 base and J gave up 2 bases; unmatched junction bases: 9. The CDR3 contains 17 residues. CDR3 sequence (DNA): TGTGCCAGCAGCTTGTATCCCCGACAGGGGGCGACCTACGAGCAGTACTTC. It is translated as CASSLYPRQGATYEQYF.

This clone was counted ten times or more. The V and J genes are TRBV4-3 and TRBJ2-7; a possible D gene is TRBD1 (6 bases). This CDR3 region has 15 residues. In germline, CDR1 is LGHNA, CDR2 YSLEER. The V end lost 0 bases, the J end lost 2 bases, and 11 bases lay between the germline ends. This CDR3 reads CASSQDVGAAYEQYF. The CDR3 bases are TGCGCCAGCAGCCAAGATGTGGGGGCGGCCTACGAGCAGTACTTC.

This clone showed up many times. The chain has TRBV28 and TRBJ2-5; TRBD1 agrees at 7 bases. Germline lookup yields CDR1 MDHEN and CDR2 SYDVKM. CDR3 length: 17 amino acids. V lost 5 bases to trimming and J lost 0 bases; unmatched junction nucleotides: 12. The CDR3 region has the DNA TGTGCCAGCAGTCCGACACGGGACAGTAGACACCAAGAGACCCAGTACTTC. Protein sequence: CASSPTRDSRHQETQYF.

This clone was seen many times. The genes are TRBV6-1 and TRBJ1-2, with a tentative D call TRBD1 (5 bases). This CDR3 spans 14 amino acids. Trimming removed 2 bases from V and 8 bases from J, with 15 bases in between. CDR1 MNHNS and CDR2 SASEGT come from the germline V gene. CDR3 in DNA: TGTGCCAGCAGTGAAATGAGTAGGGGTGGCGGCTACACCTTC. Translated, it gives CASSEMSRGGGYTF.

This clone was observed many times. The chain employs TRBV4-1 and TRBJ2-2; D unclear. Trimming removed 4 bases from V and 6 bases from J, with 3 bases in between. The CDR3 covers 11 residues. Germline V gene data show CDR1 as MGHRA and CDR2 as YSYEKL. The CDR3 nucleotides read TGCGCCAGCAGCCTCTCCGGGGAGCTGTTTTTT. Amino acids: CASSLSGELFF.

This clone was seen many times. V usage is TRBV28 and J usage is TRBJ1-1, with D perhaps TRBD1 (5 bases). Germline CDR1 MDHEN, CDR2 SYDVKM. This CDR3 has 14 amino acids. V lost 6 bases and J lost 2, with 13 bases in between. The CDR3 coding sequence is TGTGCCAGCAGCCGCGGGGGGATCAACACTGAAGCTTTCTTT. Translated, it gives CASSRGGINTEAFF. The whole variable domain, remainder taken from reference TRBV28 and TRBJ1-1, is DVKVTQSSRYLVKRTGEKVFLECVQDMDHENMFWYRQDPGLGLRLIYFSYDVKMKEKGDIPEGYSVSREKKERFSLILESASTNQTSMYLCASSRGGINTEAFFGQGTRLTVV.

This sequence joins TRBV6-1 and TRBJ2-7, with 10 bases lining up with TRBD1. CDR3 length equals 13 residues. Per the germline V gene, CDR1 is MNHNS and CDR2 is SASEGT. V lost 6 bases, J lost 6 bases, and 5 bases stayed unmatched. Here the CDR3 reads CASRRDRGLEQYF. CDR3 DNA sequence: TGTGCCAGCAGGAGGGACAGGGGCCTCGAGCAGTACTTC.

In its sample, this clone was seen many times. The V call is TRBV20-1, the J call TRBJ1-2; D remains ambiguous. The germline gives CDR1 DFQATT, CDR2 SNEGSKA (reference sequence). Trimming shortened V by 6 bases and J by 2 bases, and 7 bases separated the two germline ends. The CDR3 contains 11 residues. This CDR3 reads CSATSNYGYTF. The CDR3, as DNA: TGCAGTGCCACATCCAACTATGGCTACACCTTC.

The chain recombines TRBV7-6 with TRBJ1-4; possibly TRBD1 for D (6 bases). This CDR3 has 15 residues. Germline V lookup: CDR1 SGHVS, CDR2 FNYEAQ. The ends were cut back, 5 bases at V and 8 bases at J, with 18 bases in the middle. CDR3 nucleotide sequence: TGTGCCAGCAGCCAAAACCAGGGGCCAGGGGAAAAACTGTTTTTT. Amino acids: CASSQNQGPGEKLFF.

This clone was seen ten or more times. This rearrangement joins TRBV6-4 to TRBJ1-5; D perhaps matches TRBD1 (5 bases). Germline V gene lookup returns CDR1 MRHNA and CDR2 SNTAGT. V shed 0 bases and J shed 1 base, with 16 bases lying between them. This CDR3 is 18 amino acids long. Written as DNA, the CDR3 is TGTGCCAGCAGTGACTCGATTGGGCAGGGTAAAAGCAATCAGCCCCAGCATTTT. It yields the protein CASSDSIGQGKSNQPQHF.

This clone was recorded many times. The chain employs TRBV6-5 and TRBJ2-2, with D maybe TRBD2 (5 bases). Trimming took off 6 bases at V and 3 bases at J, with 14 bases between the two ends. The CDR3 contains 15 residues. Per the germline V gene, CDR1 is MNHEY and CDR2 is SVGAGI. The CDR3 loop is CASRKLPRDTGELFF. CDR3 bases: TGTGCCAGCAGGAAGCTACCGAGGGACACCGGGGAGCTGTTTTTT.

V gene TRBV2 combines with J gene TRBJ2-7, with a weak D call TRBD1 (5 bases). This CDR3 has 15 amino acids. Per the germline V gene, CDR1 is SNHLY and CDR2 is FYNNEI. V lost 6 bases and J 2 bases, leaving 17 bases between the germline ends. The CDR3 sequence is CASRGRGASPYEQYF. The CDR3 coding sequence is TGTGCCAGCAGGGGGCGAGGCGCGAGCCCCTACGAGCAGTACTTC.

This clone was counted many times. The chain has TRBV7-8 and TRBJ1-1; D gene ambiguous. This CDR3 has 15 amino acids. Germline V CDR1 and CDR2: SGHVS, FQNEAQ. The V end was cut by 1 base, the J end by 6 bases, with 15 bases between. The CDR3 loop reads CASSLDEQRMPEAFF. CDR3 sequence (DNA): TGTGCCAGCAGCTTAGATGAACAGAGAATGCCTGAAGCTTTCTTT.

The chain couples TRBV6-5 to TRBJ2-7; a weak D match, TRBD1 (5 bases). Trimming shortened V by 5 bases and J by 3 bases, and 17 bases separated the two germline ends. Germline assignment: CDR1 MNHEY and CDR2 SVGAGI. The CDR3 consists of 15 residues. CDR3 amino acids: CASSPPGKISYEQYF. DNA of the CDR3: TGTGCCAGCAGTCCCCCAGGGAAAATAAGCTACGAGCAGTACTTC.

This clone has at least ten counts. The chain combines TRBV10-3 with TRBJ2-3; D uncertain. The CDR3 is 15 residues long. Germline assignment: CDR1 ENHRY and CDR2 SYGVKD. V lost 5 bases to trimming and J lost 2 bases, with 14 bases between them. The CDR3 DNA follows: TGTGCCATCAGTTACAAATCCTCTTACACAGATACGCAGTATTTT. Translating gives CAISYKSSYTDTQYF.

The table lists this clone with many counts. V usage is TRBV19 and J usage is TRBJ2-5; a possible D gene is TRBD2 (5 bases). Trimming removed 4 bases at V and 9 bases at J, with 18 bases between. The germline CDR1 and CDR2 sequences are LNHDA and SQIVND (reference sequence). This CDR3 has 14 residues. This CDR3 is CASSKIHTKEAQYF. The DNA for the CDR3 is TGTGCCAGTAGTAAGATACATACCAAGGAGGCCCAGTACTTC.

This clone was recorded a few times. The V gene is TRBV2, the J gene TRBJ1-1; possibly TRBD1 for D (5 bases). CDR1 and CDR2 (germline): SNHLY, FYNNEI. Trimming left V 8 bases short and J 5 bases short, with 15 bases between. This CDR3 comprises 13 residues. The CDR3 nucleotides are TGTGCCAGCTCTAGTAAAAGGGGAACTGAAGCTTTCTTT. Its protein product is CASSSKRGTEAFF.